The clone carrying this TCR beta chain is deemed medium-sized. The target antigen is unknown. The sample is drawn from a study of metastatic and nonmetastatic thyroid tumors. Study-level background: The comparison covered peripheral blood and tumor or nodule tissue in malignant and benign thyroid patients.

Each patient came to thyroid surgery without any prior treatment (of any kind). Authors' analysis steps: Building a distant-metastasis classifier for papillary thyroid cancer drew on CDR3 differences across clinicopathological groups. Using MiXCR, TCRdb re-called clones from the PCR reads. V and J calls and clone size were set by TCRdb, not the authors. The sample has 6,000 or so clones; roughly 30% are singletons. Study results and limitations: Reports indicated that malignant thyroid tumors showed significantly higher TCR beta diversity than benign nodules did, in blood and tumor.

Germline CDR1 SGHTA, CDR2 FQGNSA. V was pared by 5 bases and J by 9 bases, with 11 bases between. The CDR3 has 12 amino acids. The genes are TRBV7-2 and TRBJ2-1, with D hard to call. This receptor was taken from a female donor with papillary thyroid cancer or a benign thyroid nodule (not recorded which). Some clones in this sample may be carry-over from other donors' samples. Source material: adjacent normal tissue. Written as DNA, the CDR3 is TGTGCCAGCAGCGACTTCTTTGGTGAGCAGTTCTTC. It specifies CASSDFFGEQFF.